The T cell receptor (beta chain) described here comes from a study of T cells after yellow fever vaccination. Overall study results and limits: Primary-vaccination clones mostly resurfaced post-booster (more than 95% CD4, more than 85% CD8).

The CDR3 is made up of 16 amino acids. Germline V gene sequence: CDR1 MGHRA, CDR2 YSYEKL. V was cut by 2 bases and J by 4 bases, with 17 bases left in between. As concerns this clonotype: What it binds is unknown.

MiXCR, run by TCRdb on the 5' RACE reads, gives a single entry per CDR3 protein. The sample shows some 600,000 distinct CDR3 sequences, about a sixth of them seen only once. The gene calls are TRBV4-1 and TRBJ1-1, with D uncertain. This sequence originates from a young man who received the YFV17D yellow fever vaccine. The sample was PBMCs, taken less than 6 days after the first yellow fever vaccination. This chain's CDR3 is CASSQRGREGVTEAFF. Here the CDR3 DNA reads TGCGCCAGCAGCCAAAGAGGACGCGAAGGAGTCACTGAAGCTTTCTTT.